This is a list of T cell receptor beta chains from one sample in a study of blood T cell repertoires in COVID-19. The repertoire was sequenced with immunoSEQ multiplex PCR; TCRdb's copy has only in-frame clones and lacks some. The sample includes about 250,000 clones, roughly 84% of them seen just once. Input material: PBMCs or T cells enriched from blood (not recorded which). The source is a woman aged 45-65 years who had been exposed to COVID-19. The CDR3 runs from the conserved cysteine through the conserved F or W.

v_gene,j_gene,CDR3aa
TRBV24-1,TRBJ2-2,CATSAPGHTNTGELFF
TRBV27,TRBJ2-3,CASRTRASTQYF
TRBV7-9,TRBJ1-1,CASSLDGETAFF
TRBV6-6,TRBJ2-1,CASSYEGHYNEQFF
TRBV3-1/TRBV3-2,TRBJ2-7,CASSQGAGRREQYF
TRBV3-1/TRBV3-2,TRBJ1-2,CASSLTTGELYGYTF
TRBV5-8,TRBJ2-6,CASSLEKNKRAGANVLTF
TRBV2,TRBJ1-1,CASSETWGGGISPSTEAFF
TRBV6-5,TRBJ2-7,CASSSRFSSYEQYF
TRBV6-1,TRBJ1-6,CASSEDRDRPYNSPLHF
TRBV24-1,TRBJ2-3,CATSDLAGGPQDTQYF
TRBV5-4,TRBJ2-3,CASSRTTSGATNTQYF
TRBV18,TRBJ1-2,CASSPDRGPSDYGYTF
TRBV18,TRBJ2-7,CASSLSDFPYEQYF
TRBV3-1/TRBV3-2,TRBJ1-3,CASSTGTGGNTIYF
TRBV29-1,TRBJ1-2,CSAEPSLGHGYTF
TRBV21-1,TRBJ1-5,CASSARQGSNQPQHF
TRBV28,TRBJ1-2,CASLRGSGYTF
TRBV7-3,TRBJ2-1,CASSTTGSSYNEQFF
TRBV10-2,TRBJ1-5,CASSELGGDFNQPQHF
TRBV12-3/TRBV12-4,TRBJ1-4,CASTIAEKLFF
TRBV11-2,TRBJ1-2,CASSLESWVGGPANYGYTF
TRBV9,TRBJ2-3,CASSVDGGPADTQYF
TRBV5-4,TRBJ2-2,CASSGTSGRTGELFF
TRBV24-1,TRBJ1-2,CATSDLDRVGDRDGYTF
TRBV19,TRBJ1-2,CASSIEGQAPYGYTF
TRBV4-1,TRBJ1-4,CASRRLGVDNEKLFF
TRBV29-1,TRBJ1-1,CSASTGRSEAFF
TRBV29-1,TRBJ2-2,CSVEDHRGQAGELFF
TRBV5-1,TRBJ1-3,CASSLNGGLRLGNTIYF
TRBV24-1,TRBJ2-5,CATSDPGQGRETQYF
TRBV7-2,TRBJ1-2,CASSLRQLYYGYTF
TRBV4-3,TRBJ2-3,CASSLAGASTDTQYF
TRBV2,TRBJ1-6,CASSAYQGAFRAPLHF
TRBV24-1,TRBJ2-2,CATSDRGGGTGELFF
TRBV7-9,TRBJ2-7,CASSPRQGVFYEQYF
TRBV6-5,TRBJ1-6,CASAALGNSPLHF